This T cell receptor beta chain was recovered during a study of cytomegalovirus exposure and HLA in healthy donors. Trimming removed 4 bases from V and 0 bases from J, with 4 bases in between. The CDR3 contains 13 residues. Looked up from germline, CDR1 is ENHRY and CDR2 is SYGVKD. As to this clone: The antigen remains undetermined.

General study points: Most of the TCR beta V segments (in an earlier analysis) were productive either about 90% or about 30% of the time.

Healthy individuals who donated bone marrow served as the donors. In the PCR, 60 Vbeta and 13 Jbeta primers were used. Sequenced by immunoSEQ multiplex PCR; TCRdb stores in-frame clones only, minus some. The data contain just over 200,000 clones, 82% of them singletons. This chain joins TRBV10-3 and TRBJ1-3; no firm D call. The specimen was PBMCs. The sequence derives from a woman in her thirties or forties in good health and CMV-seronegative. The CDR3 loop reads CAISAVSGNTIYF. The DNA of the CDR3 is TGTGCCATCAGTGCAGTCTCTGGAAACACCATATATTTT.